This T cell receptor beta chain was retrieved from a study of cytomegalovirus exposure and HLA in healthy donors. A multiplex PCR was run with 60 Vbeta primers and 13 Jbeta primers. Profiled with immunoSEQ multiplex PCR; TCRdb holds only in-frame clones, not every one. In the table there are roughly 130,000 clones, 65% to 80% of which are singletons. Note on this clone: The antigen is unknown.

The study, taken as a whole, reports: TCR beta sequences reportedly predicted the HLA-A and HLA-B alleles of most subjects accurately. Follow-up analysis seemed to connect common viral pathogens with several of the most significant clusters identified. Segments of the TCR beta V type were, in most cases, productive about 87% or about 30% of the time in an earlier analysis.

CDR3 length: 14 amino acids. The germline CDR1 and CDR2 sequences are SGHKS and YYEKEE (reference sequence). Trimming removed 1 base at V and 3 bases at J, with 11 bases between. V usage is TRBV5-5 and J usage is TRBJ2-7; the D gene is possibly TRBD1 (5 bases). Source material: PBMCs. This receptor was taken from a human donor in good health. CDR3 DNA: TGTGCCAGCAGCTTGAGTCAGGGATTCTACGAGCAGTACTTC. It yields the protein CASSLSQGFYEQYF.